Here is one TCR beta chain with its context. This clone came up once. This receptor's antigen is unknown. Per-base qualities were not stored, and no clone one base away is much larger. CD8 naive samples were obtained by positive selection for CCR7 among CD45RO-negative cells, yielding a CD45RA+CCR7+ population from which TemRA cells were excluded. The donors were healthy, HIV-negative adults with no recently reported acute infections or vaccinations. Every donor was a Caucasian adult living in Nashville, Tennessee, USA. After blood collection by leukapheresis, PBMCs were isolated using Ficoll-Histopaque density gradient centrifugation and then cryopreserved in the vapor phase of liquid nitrogen. Analytical flow cytometry was used to check the purity and quantity of every magnetically sorted T cell population. From each sorted fraction, genomic DNA was isolated and quantified by UV absorbance on a Nanodrop 2000c.

At the junction V is shortened by 2 bases and J by 6 bases, with 8 bases in between. The CDR3 runs 12 residues from the cysteine to the phenylalanine. Only CDR3 DNA remains: 36 bases, in frame from the first base. The germline V gene (reference sequence) yields PRHDT for CDR1 and FYEKMQ for CDR2. The sample belongs to a study of shared clonotypes between healthy human individuals (dated by TCRdb to 2019 to 2021). About the investigation overall: A couple of women and three men aged 18 to 49 years were included in the cohort. To estimate repertoire size and how much clonotype sharing occurs between individuals, the study deeply sequenced the blood TCR repertoires of about 5 healthy adults. For each donor, CD4 naive and CD4 memory were each given three plates, CD8 naive was given two plates, and CD8 memory was given one plate. Each donor's leukapheresis produced roughly between roughly 0.94 and 9.5 billion PBMCs. To increase sequencing depth and limit assay-specific biases, different laboratories used diverse techniques to prepare libraries and sequence TCR repertoires.

Study-wide findings and limitations: Larger estimated clonotype richness was generally found for naive subsets than for memory subsets. The small number of donors limited the genetic and exposure-history diversity represented. Pairwise subsampling indicated that sequencing depth was expected to affect the degree of clonotype sharing among donors. Compared with non-shared clonotypes, the clonotypes found in all four sorted-subset donors had higher generation probabilities. Sampling was restricted to blood, and TCR repertoires in tissue are likely to differ from TCR repertoires in blood. Incomplete sequencing was indicated by rarefaction of sorted-subset datasets, despite the large sequencing depth. Sharing across a handful of donors was observed for about 5% of naive CD4, under 4% of naive CD8, about 2.3% of memory CD4, and less than 0.45% of memory CD8 clonotypes.

Using the deep immunoSEQ assay, multiplex PCR amplified TCR CDR3 regions from genomic DNA. Extracted genomic DNA from each cell subset was distributed evenly across all wells of several immunoSEQ 96-well plates, and each plate was treated as a replicate. Each replicate PCR for sorted subsets received about 220 ng genomic DNA, equal to 30,000 or so T cell genomes. Purified libraries were quantified with a Qubit 3.0 fluorometer, sized on a Bioanalyzer 2100, and re-quantified with the KAPA Library Quantification kit. Each immunoSEQ 96-well plate was sequenced on its own single-read 150-cycle Illumina NextSeq 550 flow cell. In the source study's methods: Because the immunoSEQ output included only junctional sequences and no quality scores, the filtering could not be the same as the filtering used for full-length reads. To assign V/J genes and CDR3, sequences were annotated using PyIR, a Python wrapper for IgBLAST v1.9, with IMGT germline references. Reads were removed for weak V/J assignments (E-value above 1e-6), missing CDR3, stop codons, out-of-frame junctions, or ambiguous translated residues. V3J clonotypes were defined as sequences sharing the same inferred V gene, J gene, and CDR3 amino acid sequence. Percentage overlap between repertoires was calculated by dividing the number of shared unique clonotypes by the size of the smaller repertoire. Three approaches were used to assess repertoire richness: RTK rarefaction, the Chao1 estimator, and Recon v2.1 estimates of unobserved clonotypes. For all TCRbeta clonotypes obtained by the gDNA method from a few donors, generation probabilities were computed with OLGA. TCRdb took this table from immuneACCESS and kept in-frame rearrangements with V and J called. Such tables lack part of the clones; where checked against another copy, unresolved V genes explain under half of the gap, and the rest is unexplained. The V and J calls and clone size are taken from that table; D and trimming were inferred from the DNA. The sample includes more than 2 million clones, with less than 95% observed a single time. About 1.1% of the sample goes to the ten largest clones.

The sample consisted of naive CD8+ T cells sorted from blood. According to the study, the label for this sample's cell subset or site signals: CD45RA+CCR7+. The sequence came from a man aged 18 to 29 in good health. The chain couples TRBV13 to TRBJ2-7, with the D gene uncertain. The encoded CDR3 is CASSLNWGEQYF. The sequenced DNA is TGTGCCAGCAGCTTAAATTGGGGCGAGCAGTACTTC.